A selection of T cell receptor beta chains follows, all from one sample in a study of shared T cell receptors in the human thymus. Method: immunoSEQ multiplex PCR; TCRdb's copy keeps in-frame clones and lacks some. The data contain hundreds of thousands of clones, around 89% of them singletons. These same data were also listed under a study on human thymus T cells.

Sequenced input: thymocytes. These receptors were collected from a boy under two years old with a congenital heart defect. CDR3s include the opening cysteine and the closing phenylalanine or tryptophan. A D gene is named only where the DNA matches it firmly. Clone size, where shown, is once, few, many, or a class for clones that have expanded.

D	V	length	size	J	DNA	CDR3
.	TRBV5-1	15	.	TRBJ1-2	TGCGCCAGCAGCTTGCCCCCCGAGGGGGAGTATGGCTACACCTTC	CASSLPPEGEYGYTF
.	TRBV5-6	12	.	TRBJ2-7	TGTGCCAGCAGCCCCGGAGGCTACGAGCAGTACTTC	CASSPGGYEQYF
.	TRBV6-5	16	.	TRBJ2-1	TGTGCCAGCAGTTACTCCGCGAGGGGGATTTACAATGAGCAGTTCTTC	CASSYSARGIYNEQFF
.	TRBV30	13	.	TRBJ2-2	TGTGCCTGGACTAGCGCCAGCATTGGGGAGCTGTTTTTT	CAWTSASIGELFF
.	TRBV4-1	17	.	TRBJ1-5	TGCGCCCTCTTCGGGCGGGGGGCGGGGAGGAGCAATCAGCCCCAGCATTTT	CALFGRGAGRSNQPQHF
TRBD2	TRBV25-1	17	.	TRBJ2-7	TGTGCCAGCAGTGAAGAACCGCGGGAGGACCCCTCCTACGAGCAGTACTTC	CASSEEPREDPSYEQYF
TRBD2	TRBV9	14	once	TRBJ2-5	TGTGCCAGCAGCACACGACTAGCGGGAGAGACCCAGTACTTC	CASSTRLAGETQYF
TRBD1	TRBV4-2	14	.	TRBJ1-2	TGTGCCAGCAGCCTCGGGACAGGGAACTATGGCTACACCTTC	CASSLGTGNYGYTF
TRBD1	TRBV28	18	.	TRBJ1-5	TGTGCCAGCAGCCATGTTGTATGGTCTGAGACAGGGCCTCAGCCCCAGCATTTT	CASSHVVWSETGPQPQHF
.	TRBV27	11	.	TRBJ2-7	TGTGCCAGCAGTACCCGGGGAGCGGTGTACTTC	CASSTRGAVYF
.	TRBV28	14	.	TRBJ2-5	TGTGCCAGCAGATTAGGGACTCCCCAAGAGACCCAGTACTTC	CASRLGTPQETQYF
.	TRBV6-4	13	.	TRBJ2-7	TGTGCCAGCCGGCGGGGAGCTACCTACGAGCAGTACTTC	CASRRGATYEQYF
TRBD1	TRBV6-5	16	.	TRBJ1-3	TGTGCCAGCCGTTCCAGGGGGGCCCTCTCTGGAAACACCATATATTTT	CASRSRGALSGNTIYF
.	TRBV14	14	.	TRBJ2-5	TGTGCCAGCAGCCAAAACCCTTCCCTAGGGACCCAGTACTTC	CASSQNPSLGTQYF
.	TRBV7-2	14	.	TRBJ2-7	TGTGCCAGCAGCTTAGTGGTTCGCGACTACGAGCAGTACTTC	CASSLVVRDYEQYF
.	TRBV11-2	17	.	TRBJ2-7	TGTGCCAGCACCCCTCCCCGGTTCGGGAGTGGGGGCTACGAGCAGTACTTC	CASTPPRFGSGGYEQYF
.	TRBV27	14	once	TRBJ2-5	TGTGCCTCCCAAGGAGGGCAAGGGGTCGAGACCCAGTACTTC	CASQGGQGVETQYF
.	TRBV11-2	13	.	TRBJ2-7	TGTGCCAGCAGGAACAGGGCGATCTACGAGCAGTACTTC	CASRNRAIYEQYF
.	TRBV2	14	once	TRBJ2-7	TGTGCCAGCAGTGAAGGGCAGGGGGGCTACGAGCAGTACTTC	CASSEGQGGYEQYF
.	TRBV14	12	.	TRBJ2-7	TGTGCCAGCAGCCAAGACGGCTACGAGCAGTACTTC	CASSQDGYEQYF
TRBD2	TRBV5-4	16	.	TRBJ2-7	TGTGCCAGCAGTCCGGGAGGAACGGGAAAGGTCTACGAGCAGTACTTC	CASSPGGTGKVYEQYF
TRBD2	TRBV29-1	15	once	TRBJ2-3	TGCAAGTGGGGGGAGGGCTCGTGGGGGACAGATACGCAGTATTTT	CKWGEGSWGTDTQYF
TRBD2	TRBV9	15	.	TRBJ2-1	TGTGCCAGCAGCGTAGCACTAGCGGGGGCGAATGAGCAGTTCTTC	CASSVALAGANEQFF
TRBD1	TRBV28	13	.	TRBJ2-7	TGTGCCAGCAGGTCGGGACAGTTGTACGAGCAGTACTTC	CASRSGQLYEQYF
TRBD1	TRBV6-1	19	.	TRBJ1-5	TGTGCCAGCAGTGATATCCCGGGACAGGGGGCCCGACGTGATCAGCCCCAGCATTTT	CASSDIPGQGARRDQPQHF
TRBD1	TRBV27	15	.	TRBJ1-6	TGTGCCAGCAGTTCCGGACAGGGACCTAATTCACCCCTCCACTTT	CASSSGQGPNSPLHF
.	TRBV7-9	13	few	TRBJ2-1	TGTGCCAGCAGCAATAGAACCCCCGCTGAGCAGTTCTTC	CASSNRTPAEQFF
TRBD2	TRBV18	17	.	TRBJ2-2	TGTGCCAGCTCACCGGGACTAGCGGGACCCGAGGCCGGGGAGCTGTTTTTT	CASSPGLAGPEAGELFF
TRBD1	TRBV29-1	13	.	TRBJ1-2	TGCAGCGTTGAAGGCCGGGACAGGGCTGGCTACACCTTC	CSVEGRDRAGYTF
.	TRBV4-1	16	.	TRBJ2-3	TGCGCCAGCAGCCTGCGGGACTTCACTAGCACAGATACGCAGTATTTT	CASSLRDFTSTDTQYF
.	TRBV4-2	17	.	TRBJ1-2	TGTGCCAGCAGCCAAGATCTGACAGGCGCCACTAACTATGGCTACACCTTC	CASSQDLTGATNYGYTF
.	TRBV7-4	14	.	TRBJ1-2	TGTGCCAGCAGCCCCGAGAGACAGGACTATGGCTACACCTTC	CASSPERQDYGYTF
TRBD2	TRBV28	15	.	TRBJ2-7	TGTGCCAGCAGGACTATGCTAGCGGGACCCTACGAGCAGTACTTC	CASRTMLAGPYEQYF
.	TRBV5-1	14	.	TRBJ1-5	TGCGCCAGCAGCTTGCGGGGGGGCGATCAGCCCCAGCATTTT	CASSLRGGDQPQHF
TRBD2	TRBV11-1	14	.	TRBJ2-5	TGTGCCAGCAGCCCGGGACTAGCGGGAGGCTCGGAGTACTTC	CASSPGLAGGSEYF
TRBD2	TRBV7-8	17	.	TRBJ2-4	TGTGCCAGCAGTCAAGGTCCGGGAGGGCCGGACAAAAACATTCAGTACTTC	CASSQGPGGPDKNIQYF
TRBD1	TRBV19	14	.	TRBJ2-2	TGTGCCAGTAGTGACAGGGTCGGGGCCGGGGAGCTGTTTTTT	CASSDRVGAGELFF
TRBD1	TRBV5-1	15	.	TRBJ2-7	TGCGCCAGCAGCTTAACAGGGGAAATCCCCTACGAGCAGTACTTC	CASSLTGEIPYEQYF
TRBD1	TRBV28	15	once	TRBJ2-3	TGTGCCAGCAGTGACCAGGGGGAGTGGACAGATACGCAGTATTTT	CASSDQGEWTDTQYF
.	TRBV1	19	.	TRBJ2-5	TGCACCAGCAGCCAGAAAAGTATCTTAGCGGGGGGGAGCCAAGAGACCCAGTACTTC	CTSSQKSILAGGSQETQYF
.	TRBV2	15	.	TRBJ2-3	TGTGCCACGGATAAGGACGGGAGTTCCTCAGATACGCAGTATTTT	CATDKDGSSSDTQYF
.	TRBV28	13	.	TRBJ2-3	TGTGCCAGCAGCCGCCGGACTGGCTATACGCAGTATTTT	CASSRRTGYTQYF
TRBD1	TRBV11-2	15	.	TRBJ2-7	TGTGCCAGCAGCACCCGACAGGGTTTAGGGCGCGAGCAGTACTTC	CASSTRQGLGREQYF
TRBD1	TRBV7-9	13	.	TRBJ2-7	TGTGCCAGCACCGGGACAGGGGGCTACGAGCAGTACTTC	CASTGTGGYEQYF
.	TRBV5-1	12	.	TRBJ2-2	TGCGCCAGCAGCTCCCTCCTAAGGGAGCTGTTTTTT	CASSSLLRELFF